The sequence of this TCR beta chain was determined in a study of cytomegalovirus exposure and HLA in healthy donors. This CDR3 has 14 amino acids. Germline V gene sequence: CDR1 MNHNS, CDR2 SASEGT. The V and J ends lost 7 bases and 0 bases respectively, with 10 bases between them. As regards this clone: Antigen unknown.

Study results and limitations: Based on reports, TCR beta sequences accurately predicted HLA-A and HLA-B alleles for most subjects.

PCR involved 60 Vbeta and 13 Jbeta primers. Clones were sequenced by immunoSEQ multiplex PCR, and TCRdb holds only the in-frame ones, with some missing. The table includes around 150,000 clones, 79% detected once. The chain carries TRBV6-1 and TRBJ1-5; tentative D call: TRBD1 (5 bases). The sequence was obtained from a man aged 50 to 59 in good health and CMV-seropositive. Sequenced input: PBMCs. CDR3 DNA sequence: TGTGCCAGCATCCTGGGGCATAGCAATCAGCCCCAGCATTTT. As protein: CASILGHSNQPQHF.